These 20 T cell receptor beta chains originate from one sample sequenced in a study of control samples from healthy donors and cancer patients. The repertoire was sequenced with immunoSEQ multiplex PCR; TCRdb's copy has only in-frame clones and lacks some. This table has about 160,000 clones, about 90% appearing once. Sequencing used blood. All receptors come from a man aged 30 to 45 in good health.

Remarks on this clone: At the DNA level, this CDR3 is encoded by other sequences in the same sample as well. V is TRBV7-9 and J is TRBJ1-5; D is ambiguous. V shed 4 bases and J shed 0 bases, with 16 bases lying between them. The CDR3 has 17 amino acids. Germline CDR1 and CDR2: SEHNR and FQNEAQ (reference sequence). The CDR3 reads CASSSEIGSYSNQPQHF. CDR3 nucleotide sequence: TGTGCCAGCAGCTCAGAAATTGGGAGCTATAGCAATCAGCCCCAGCATTTT.

This chain connects TRBV27 to TRBJ1-5; D ambiguous. Germline V CDR1 and CDR2: MNHEY, SMNVEV (reference sequence). This CDR3 is built from 13 residues. V dropped 5 bases and J dropped 0 bases, with 5 bases sitting between them. This chain's CDR3 is CASSTLSNQPQHF. DNA of the CDR3: TGTGCCAGCAGTACCCTTAGCAATCAGCCCCAGCATTTT.

This sequence joins TRBV5-4 and TRBJ2-3; D uncertain. V lost 4 bases to trimming and J lost 0 bases, with 9 bases between them. From germline, CDR1 is SGHNT and CDR2 YYREEE (reference sequence). The CDR3 covers 14 residues. This CDR3 reads CASSRGTSTDTQYF. CDR3 bases: TGTGCCAGCAGCCGTGGTACTAGCACAGATACGCAGTATTTT.

This chain uses TRBV6-5 with TRBJ2-6; TRBD1 matches 10 bases. Per germline, CDR1 MNHEY and CDR2 SVGAGI. V lost 8 bases to trimming and J lost 0 bases; unmatched junction nucleotides: 1. This CDR3 region has 15 residues. CDR3 region: CASRTGGSGANVLTF. As DNA, the CDR3 is TGTGCCAGCCGGACAGGGGGCTCTGGGGCCAACGTCCTGACTTTC.

This chain joins TRBV25-1 and TRBJ2-6, with a tentative D call TRBD2 (5 bases). The CDR3 is 15 residues long. Trimming shortened V by 4 bases and J by 4 bases, and 11 bases separated the two germline ends. In germline, CDR1 is MGHDK, CDR2 SYGVNS. CDR3 residues: CASSGQSGGANVLTF. CDR3 nucleotide sequence: TGTGCCAGCAGTGGGCAGTCGGGGGGGGCCAACGTCCTGACTTTC.

This chain uses TRBV18 with TRBJ2-1; no reliable D call. V lost 3 bases, J lost 9 bases, and 12 bases lay in between. The CDR3 runs 13 residues. Germline loops: CDR1 KGHSH, CDR2 LQKENI. For the CDR3, the DNA is TGTGCCAGCTCACCGAATAGGGTTTCTGAGCAGTTCTTC. As protein: CASSPNRVSEQFF.

The V and J genes are TRBV29-1 and TRBJ1-2; D ambiguous. This CDR3 is built from 12 residues. Trimming pared 5 bases from V and 1 base from J, leaving 8 bases between. Germline CDR1 is SQVTM and CDR2 is ANQGSEA. In nucleotides, the CDR3 is TGCAGCGTTCTACAGCTTAACTATGGCTACACCTTC. Its translation is CSVLQLNYGYTF.

This clone was counted once. The chain has TRBV5-1 and TRBJ2-3; D may be TRBD2 (5 bases). Per germline, CDR1 SGHRS and CDR2 YFSETQ. The CDR3 contains 17 residues. Trimming took off 4 bases at V and 4 bases at J, with 22 bases between the two ends. Here the CDR3 reads CASSGNPGMRFADTQYF. In DNA, the CDR3 is TGCGCCAGCAGCGGGAATCCGGGGATGAGATTTGCAGATACGCAGTATTTT.

This chain uses TRBV28 with TRBJ2-7; possibly TRBD2 for D (6 bases). CDR1 and CDR2 from the germline V gene are MDHEN and SYDVKM. V was shortened by 5 bases and J by 5 bases, with 19 bases between the two germline ends. The CDR3 extends over 15 amino acids. The CDR3 coding sequence is TGTGCCAGCAGTGTCTTGGGGTCTAGCGACCACGAGCAGTACTTC. It specifies CASSVLGSSDHEQYF.

The V call is TRBV15, the J call TRBJ2-1; D is undetermined. Germline CDR1 LNHNV, CDR2 YYDKDF (reference sequence). V gave up 3 bases and J gave up 2 bases, with 17 bases separating them. This CDR3 comprises 17 residues. CDR3 sequence: CATSSSEWVSPYNEQFF. The CDR3 nucleotides read TGTGCCACCAGCAGCTCCGAGTGGGTTAGTCCCTACAATGAGCAGTTCTTC.

This clone was counted only a few times. This rearrangement joins TRBV27 to TRBJ1-4, with no clear D. The CDR3 runs 15 residues. The V end lost 3 bases, the J end lost 5 bases, and 13 bases lay between the germline ends. CDR1 and CDR2 (germline): MNHEY, SMNVEV (reference sequence). CDR3 residues: CASSFGSQPNEKLFF. The CDR3, as DNA: TGTGCCAGCAGTTTCGGGTCACAGCCGAATGAAAAACTGTTTTTT.

The J gene is TRBJ1-2, the V gene TRBV18, with a tentative D call TRBD1 (5 bases). From germline, CDR1 is KGHSH and CDR2 LQKENI. V was clipped by 0 bases and J by 4 bases, with 15 bases between them. The length of the CDR3 is 16 residues. CDR3 protein: CASSPPDSRARYGYTF. CDR3 sequence (DNA): TGTGCCAGCTCACCACCAGATAGCAGGGCCCGCTATGGCTACACCTTC. Based on the CDR3 plus reference TRBV18 and TRBJ1-2, the full variable domain is NAGVMQNPRHLVRRRGQEARLRCSPMKGHSHVYWYRQLPEEGLKFMVYLQKENIIDESGMPKERFSAEFPKEGPSILRIQQVVRGDSAAYFCASSPPDSRARYGYTFGSGTRLTVV.

This clone has a single count. V gene TRBV19 combines with J gene TRBJ1-2, with unresolved D. The germline V and J ends were trimmed by 3 bases and 0 bases, with 14 bases remaining between them. CDR1 is LNHDA, CDR2 SQIVND, per germline (reference sequence). This CDR3 is built from 16 residues. In DNA form, the CDR3 reads TGTGCCAGTAGTATCGAACAGCCTACACCTAACTATGGCTACACCTTC. Amino acid sequence: CASSIEQPTPNYGYTF.

The V and J genes are TRBV7-9 and TRBJ2-1; either TRBD1 or TRBD2 may supply D (5 bases each). Between the trimmed V and J ends, which lost 5 bases and 9 bases, there was a span of 20 bases. Germline values: CDR1 SEHNR, CDR2 FQNEAQ (reference sequence). The CDR3 runs to 15 residues. The CDR3 DNA reads TGTGCCAGCAGCGCCCCCTGGGGCTTGAGGGGTGAGCAGTTCTTC. It codes for CASSAPWGLRGEQFF.

This chain uses TRBV7-2 with TRBJ2-2; D remains unclear. CDR1 SGHTA and CDR2 FQGNSA come from the germline V gene. The CDR3 is 13 amino acids. Trimming pared 8 bases from V and 6 bases from J, leaving 13 bases between. CDR3 residues: CASGPRAPGELFF. The CDR3 region has the DNA TGTGCCAGCGGTCCTAGGGCGCCCGGGGAGCTGTTTTTT.

The gene calls are TRBV7-9 and TRBJ2-5; no clear D. This CDR3 has 13 amino acids. Trimming left V 4 bases short and J 4 bases short, with 10 bases between. Per germline, CDR1 SEHNR and CDR2 FQNEAQ (reference sequence). CDR3 coding DNA: TGTGCCAGCAGCTCCTCGGATTCAGAGACCCAGTACTTC. This encodes CASSSSDSETQYF.

The CDR3 DNA reads as TGTGCCAGTAGTATGGTCACGGGACAGGGATTAACTACGCAGTATTTT. It is translated as CASSMVTGQGLTTQYF. The J gene is TRBJ2-3, the V gene TRBV19, with 9 bases matching TRBD1. This CDR3 has 16 residues. V trimming: 3 bases; J trimming: 8 bases; junction bases outside the gene matches: 12. CDR1 and CDR2 from the germline V gene are LNHDA and SQIVND (reference sequence).

This rearrangement joins TRBV27 to TRBJ2-7; 7 bases fit TRBD1. The CDR3 runs 13 residues. Germline V gives CDR1 MNHEY, CDR2 SMNVEV (reference sequence). With V trimmed by 6 bases and J by 2 bases, 4 bases remained unmatched. The CDR3 DNA is TGTGCCAGCAGGTTGACAGGGACCTACGAGCAGTACTTC. This encodes CASRLTGTYEQYF.

In the case of this clone: Other nucleotide sequences in the sample specify the same CDR3. The rearrangement uses TRBV19 and TRBJ1-2, with a possible D match to TRBD1 (6 bases). Trimming cost V 7 bases and J 1 base, with 10 bases left between them. Germline CDR1 and CDR2: LNHDA and SQIVND (reference sequence). This CDR3 region has 13 residues. CDR3 sequence: CASTPQGNYGYTF. The CDR3 nucleotides are TGTGCCAGTACCCCACAGGGTAACTATGGCTACACCTTC. Variable domain in full (rest from reference TRBV19 and TRBJ1-2): DGGITQSPKYLFRKEGQNVTLSCEQNLNHDAMYWYRQDPGQGLRLIYYSQIVNDFQKGDIAEGYSVSREKKESFPLTVTSAQKNPTAFYLCASTPQGNYGYTFGSGTRLTVV.

This rearrangement joins TRBV5-6 to TRBJ1-1; 10 nucleotides line up with TRBD1. J lost 8 bases, V lost 8 bases, and 12 bases had no gene match. This CDR3 is built from 14 residues. CDR1 SGHDT and CDR2 YYEEEE come from the germline V gene. This CDR3 reads CASSGQGSPGEAFF. The CDR3 DNA is TGTGCCAGTTCGGGACAGGGGTCCCCGGGGGAAGCTTTCTTT.